This T cell receptor beta chain was sequenced in a study of cytomegalovirus exposure and HLA in healthy donors. Study-level findings and limits: Usually a TCR sequence was rare, but some public TCRs were found in many donors.

This clone was counted a single time. The antigen remains unidentified. The length of the CDR3 is 16 residues. Germline loops: CDR1 LNHDA, CDR2 SQIVND (reference sequence). V was shortened by 3 bases and J by 0 bases, with 15 bases between the two germline ends. Sequencing used immunoSEQ multiplex PCR; TCRdb keeps in-frame clones, though not all of them. The profile covers some 98,000 clones, with roughly nine tenths appearing a single time and less than 7.5% taken by the ten largest. The sequencing input was PBMCs. V usage is TRBV19 and J usage is TRBJ2-7; D is perhaps TRBD2 (5 bases). This sequence was found in a man younger than 35 in good health and CMV-seropositive. Written as DNA, the CDR3 is TGTGCCAGTAGTATTATGGGCGGGCGGAGCTCCTACGAGCAGTACTTC. As protein: CASSIMGGRSSYEQYF.